This entry is about one TCR beta chain. The target of this receptor is not known. One base away there is no much larger clone; base qualities are not given. Between the V and J ends, shortened by 7 bases and 6 bases respectively, the junction contains 13 bases. CDR1 SQVTM and CDR2 ANQGSEA are derived from the germline V gene. The CDR3 contains 12 residues, cysteine and phenylalanine counted. The DNA shown is the 36-base CDR3, in frame from base 1. The data were taken from a study of response to subunit inactivated influenza vaccine (dated by TCRdb to the late 2010s). For the wider study: Deep quantitative T cell receptor repertoire profiling was used in the study to track responses to a trivalent subunit inactivated influenza vaccine. What the research found in general, with its limitations: The authors proposed that each seasonal influenza vaccination may bring in only a limited number of new T cells.

The method behind the library was RT-PCR. Sequenced using an Illumina HiSeq 2500. Starting from the raw public reads, TCRdb applied fastp trimming at Q25, assembled clones with MiXCR and retained in-frame beta chains. Entries are consolidated by CDR3 protein sequence, retaining the most common genes and DNA. Present in this sample are around 160,000 distinct CDR3 sequences, approximately 11% of which were seen just once. Around 12% of the sample goes to the ten largest clones. This sample's time point label indicates: approximately 47 days after influenza vaccine administration. The specimen comprised non-naive T cells sorted from PBMCs, sampled more than 35 days after vaccination. What this sample's cell subset or site label stands for: memory T cell fraction. The V and J genes are TRBV29-1 and TRBJ2-1; TRBD2 is possibly the D segment (5 matching bases). This sequence was found in a man aged 50 to 60 who received an inactivated influenza vaccine. Donor details come from another sample of the same person, matched by shared clones. CDR3 region: CSAWELGNEQFF. The nucleotide sequence reads TGCAGCGCCTGGGAGCTCGGCAATGAGCAGTTCTTC.